This T cell receptor beta chain is drawn from a study of cytotoxic CD8 clonotypes in ibrutinib-treated CLL (dated by TCRdb to the early 2020s). In terms of the full investigation: The cohort was composed of under 12 relapsed/refractory and about 15 treatment-naive patients; IGHV unmutated status was identified in roughly 18 patients. Partial responses were observed in some 24 patients and complete responses in 2; after a median follow-up of around 68 months, remission was maintained in 14 patients and progression was observed in about twelve. Samples averaged roughly 280,000 productive templates and approximately 100,000 productive rearrangements. Cryopreserved peripheral blood mononuclear cells were collected at three points: before therapy, at response, and at either sustained remission or disease progression. The response samples were drawn at a median of 12 months into treatment, with a range of roughly 6 to 36 months. Of the approximately 90 participants in the trial, roughly 25 had longitudinal samples available. Patients were still on ibrutinib when every remission and progressive disease sample was collected. On the study overall, not on this receptor specifically: Clonality increased at ibrutinib response, stayed stable in sustained remission, and fell back toward baseline at progression. Sampling times were not matched between patients in sustained remission and patients whose disease was progressing, and lymph node repertoires were not examined. Public clonotypes were rare and either shrank or stayed stable during treatment, and the rise in clonality at ibrutinib response reflected expansion of private clonotypes. Baseline clonality was found to be higher than that of age-matched healthy donors and was strongly correlated with circulating CD8+ T-cell counts.

Interpreted using the paper, the time point label stands for: eleven to twelve months on ibrutinib. For TCR beta library preparation, roughly 2.2 micrograms of genomic DNA were isolated from cryopreserved PBMCs. Longitudinal blood samples from CLL patients on ibrutinib monotherapy underwent high-throughput TCR beta sequencing. The patients were enrolled in a single-center, open-label phase 2 trial of ibrutinib monotherapy. As concerns this clone: There is no known antigen for this receptor. Within one base of it there is no much larger clone, and no base qualities were kept. The sample carries other DNA sequences with the same CDR3.

A MiSeq instrument was used for deep resolution sequencing, which targeted depths ranging from 1 in 1 million up to 1 in 200,000 T cells, with coverage averaging 10x for each clonotype. TCR beta libraries were generated with the immunoSEQ hsTCRB Kit. As for how the authors treated the data: Data were analyzed with ImmunoSEQ Data Assistant and ImmunoSEQ Analyzer, with V, D and J genes assigned per IMGT definitions. Clonality, with values ranging from 0 to 1, was calculated as one minus the normalized Shannon entropy of productive rearrangement frequencies. Only overrepresented clonotypes making up at least 0.05% of each patient's repertoire were included in the public clonotype analysis. Thirteen age-matched healthy donor repertoires from immuneACCESS were used as controls for clonality. The table comes from immuneACCESS by way of TCRdb, which keeps in-frame sequences with V and J called. Part of the clones is missing from these tables; in studies checked, under half for an unresolved V gene and the rest for unknown reasons. The V and J calls and clone size were taken over from that table, and D and trimming were inferred from the DNA. Here the sample has 130,000 to 150,000 clones; more than 85% occur a single time. The biggest ten clones account for approximately 11% of the sample.

The cysteine opens and the phenylalanine closes a CDR3 of 19 amino acids. The retained sequence is limited to the CDR3, 57 bases, with the frame set at the first base. Sequences LGHNA (CDR1) and YNFKEQ (CDR2) are obtained from the germline V gene. V drops 0 bases and J drops 0 bases, leaving 21 bases in between. The TCR was taken from a human donor with chronic lymphocytic leukemia. The material sequenced was PBMCs, taken after 12 months of ibrutinib treatment. The chain employs TRBV4-2 and TRBJ2-7; the D segment could be TRBD2, given 5 matching bases. The bases read TGTGCCAGCAGCCAAGAGTTGGCCAGCGGCCCTGGAAGCTCCTACGAGCAGTACTTC. This yields the protein CASSQELASGPGSSYEQYF.